These T cell receptor beta chains were read from a single sample in a study of blood T cell repertoires in COVID-19. The method was immunoSEQ multiplex PCR; TCRdb's version includes in-frame clones alone and lacks a portion of them. The sample carries about 100,000 clones, roughly nine tenths recorded once. Input material: peripheral blood. The receptors originated from a human donor in a cohort sampled during active COVID-19. CDR3s include the opening cysteine and the closing phenylalanine or tryptophan. The order of the fields is D gene, J gene, clone size, V gene, CDR3 DNA, CDR3 protein. D genes are given only for firm matches. The size entry is marked missing in some rows and otherwise reads once, few, many or a size class.

>TRBD1|TRBJ2-1|-|TRBV5-1
TGCGCCAGCAGCTTTGGGACAGATTACAATGAGCAGTTCTTC
CASSFGTDYNEQFF
>TRBD1|TRBJ2-6|-|TRBV11-3
TGTGCCAGCAGACGGAGAGCAGGGGGTGCTGGGGCCAACGTCCTGACTTTC
CASRRRAGGAGANVLTF
>-|TRBJ1-2|-|TRBV3-1/TRBV3-2
TGTGCCAGCAGTCTCACCCGAGGGTTGGCTGGGGTTAGCTACACCTTC
CASSLTRGLAGVSYTF
>-|TRBJ2-3|-|TRBV2
TGTGCCAGCAGTGAAGCGCCCCGAGGCAGATTGACAGATACGCAGTATTTT
CASSEAPRGRLTDTQYF
>-|TRBJ2-1|-|TRBV9
TGTGCCAGCAGCGTAGGGCTGGGTGCGGGGGCCAGCTCCTACAATGAGCAGTTCTTC
CASSVGLGAGASSYNEQFF
>TRBD1|TRBJ1-2|once|TRBV16
TGTGCCAGCAGCCAATCGACAGGGGATGGCTACACCTTC
CASSQSTGDGYTF
>TRBD1|TRBJ1-5|-|TRBV19
TGTGCCAGTAGTATAGGGACAGGGAACAGTAATCAGCCCCAGCATTTT
CASSIGTGNSNQPQHF
>-|TRBJ1-3|-|TRBV28
TGTGCCAGCAGTCCCCGGGGTTCTGGAAACACCATATATTTT
CASSPRGSGNTIYF
>TRBD1|TRBJ2-5|-|TRBV3-1/TRBV3-2
TGTGCCAGCAGCCAAGTAACCAGGGGGCAGGCAGAGACCCAGTACTTC
CASSQVTRGQAETQYF
>-|TRBJ2-3|-|TRBV27
TGTGCCAGCAGCCTTACCCGCGGATCCACAGATACGCAGTATTTT
CASSLTRGSTDTQYF
>-|TRBJ1-3|-|TRBV7-9
TGTGCCAGCAGCTTCCTGACAGTGAGCTCTGGAAACACCATATATTTT
CASSFLTVSSGNTIYF
>-|TRBJ1-5|-|TRBV6-4
TGTGCCAGCAGTCGACAGACTCTTAGCAATCAGCCCCAGCATTTT
CASSRQTLSNQPQHF